This TCR beta chain was obtained from a study of blood T cells in healthy people across ages. A sample-barcoded 5' primer and a J-beta primer mix were used in a second PCR of roughly 6 to 12 cycles. In TCRdb, the 5' RACE reads were re-called with MiXCR into one record per CDR3 protein. The table lists around 900,000 distinct CDR3 sequences, about 51% of them singletons. The CDR3 has 15 amino acids. The germline V gene has CDR1 LGHDT and CDR2 YNNKEL (reference sequence). V was pared by 0 bases and J by 5 bases, with 14 bases between. This TCR was sampled from a woman aged 60-75 years in good health. Sequenced input: blood. This chain uses TRBV3-1 with TRBJ2-7, with D perhaps matching TRBD1 (5 bases). CDR3 amino acids: CASSQDTGPLDEQYF. The CDR3, as DNA: TGTGCCAGCAGCCAAGATACAGGCCCACTGGACGAGCAGTACTTC.